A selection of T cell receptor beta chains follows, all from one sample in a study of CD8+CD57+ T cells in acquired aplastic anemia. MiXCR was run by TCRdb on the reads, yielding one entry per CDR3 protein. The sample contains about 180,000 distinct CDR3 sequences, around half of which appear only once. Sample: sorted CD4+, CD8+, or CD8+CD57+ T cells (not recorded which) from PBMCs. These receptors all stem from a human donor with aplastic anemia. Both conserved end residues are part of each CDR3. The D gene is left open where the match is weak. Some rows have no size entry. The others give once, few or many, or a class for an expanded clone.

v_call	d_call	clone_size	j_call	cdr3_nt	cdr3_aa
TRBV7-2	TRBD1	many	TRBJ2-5	TGTGCCAGCAGCTTAGAGGGGACAGGAGGGGAGACCCAGTACTTC	CASSLEGTGGETQYF
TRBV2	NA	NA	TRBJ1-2	TGTGCCAGCGGGAAACTAGGGGCGGGGTATGGCTACACCTTC	CASGKLGAGYGYTF
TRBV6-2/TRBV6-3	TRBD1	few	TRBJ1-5	TGTGCCAGCAGTTACCACTCGGACAGGGGTCCCCGATATAGCAATCAGCCCCAGCATTTT	CASSYHSDRGPRYSNQPQHF
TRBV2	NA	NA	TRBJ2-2	TGTGCCAGCAGTCACCTCAAGGACAACACCGGGGAGCTGTTTTTT	CASSHLKDNTGELFF
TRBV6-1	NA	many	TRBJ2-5	TGTGCCAGCAGTGAAGGGGCGGCTCAAGAGACCCAGTACTTC	CASSEGAAQETQYF
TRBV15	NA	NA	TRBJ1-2	TGTGCCACCAGCAGAGATCTGGGAAACTATGGCTACACCTTC	CATSRDLGNYGYTF
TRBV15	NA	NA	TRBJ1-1	TGTGCCACCAGCTCCCGGGGAGGGGGTACCGTCACTGAAGCTTTCTTT	CATSSRGGGTVTEAFF
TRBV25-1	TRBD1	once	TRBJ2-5	TGTGCCAGCAGAGACAGGGACCCACAAGAGACCCAGTACTTC	CASRDRDPQETQYF
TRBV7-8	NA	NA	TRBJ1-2	TGTGCCAGCAGCTTAGGATCCGAGGGGAACTATGGCTACACCTTC	CASSLGSEGNYGYTF
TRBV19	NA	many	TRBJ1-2	TGTGCCAGTAGGCCCGACAGAGCCTTCCCCTATGGCTACACCTTC	CASRPDRAFPYGYTF
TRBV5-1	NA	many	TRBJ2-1	TGCGCCAGCAGCTGGGACCTTAGCTCCTACAATGAGCAGTTCTTC	CASSWDLSSYNEQFF
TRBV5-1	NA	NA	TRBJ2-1	TGCGCCAGCAGCCCGGGGATCAATGAGCAGTTCTTC	CASSPGINEQFF
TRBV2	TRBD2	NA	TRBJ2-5	TGTGCCAGCAGCGCGGGGCTAGCGGTAGAGACCCAGTACTTC	CASSAGLAVETQYF
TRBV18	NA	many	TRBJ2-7	TGTGCCAGCTCACCGGTCAAGACCTACGAGCAGTACTTC	CASSPVKTYEQYF
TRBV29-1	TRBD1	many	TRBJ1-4	TGCAGCGTAGGGACAGCCAATAATGAAAAACTGTTTTTT	CSVGTANNEKLFF
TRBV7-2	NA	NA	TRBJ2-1	TGTGCCAGCAGTCTCGACAGCTACAATGAGCAGTTCTTC	CASSLDSYNEQFF
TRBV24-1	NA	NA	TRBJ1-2	TGTGCCACCAGTGATCCATCGGCGGGGGGCGGCTACACCTTC	CATSDPSAGGGYTF